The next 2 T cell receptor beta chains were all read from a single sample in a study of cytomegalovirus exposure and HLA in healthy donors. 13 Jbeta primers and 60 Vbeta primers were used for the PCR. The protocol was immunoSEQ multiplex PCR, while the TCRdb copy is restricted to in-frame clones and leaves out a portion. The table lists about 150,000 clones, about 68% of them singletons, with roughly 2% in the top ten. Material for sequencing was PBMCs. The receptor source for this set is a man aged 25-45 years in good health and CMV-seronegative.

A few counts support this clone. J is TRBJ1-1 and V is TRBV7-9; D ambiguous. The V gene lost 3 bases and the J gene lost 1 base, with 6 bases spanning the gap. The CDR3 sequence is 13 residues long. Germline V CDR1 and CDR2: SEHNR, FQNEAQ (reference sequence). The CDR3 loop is CASSLSQNTEAFF. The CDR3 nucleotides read TGTGCCAGCAGCTTGTCCCAGAACACTGAAGCTTTCTTT.

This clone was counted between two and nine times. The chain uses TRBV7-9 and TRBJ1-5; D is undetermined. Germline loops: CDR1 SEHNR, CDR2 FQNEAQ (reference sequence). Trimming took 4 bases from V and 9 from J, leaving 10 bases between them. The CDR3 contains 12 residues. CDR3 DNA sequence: TGTGCCAGCAGCTCAGGAACCGGGCCCCAGCATTTT. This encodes CASSSGTGPQHF.